A single sample gave rise to the 9 T cell receptor beta chains below, sequenced in a study of blood T cell repertoires in COVID-19. Some clones are missing from TCRdb's copy, which holds only in-frame ones; the method was immunoSEQ multiplex PCR. The data contain around 220,000 clones, approximately 80% of them seen just once; the ten biggest clones take up roughly 4%. Sequenced: peripheral blood. Receptors were obtained from a woman aged 40-49 years with active or convalescent COVID-19.

The chain employs TRBV7-9 and TRBJ1-4, with unresolved D. The germline V gene has CDR1 SEHNR and CDR2 FQNEAQ (reference sequence). The V end was cut by 5 bases, the J end by 0 bases, with 13 bases between. The CDR3 has 16 amino acids. CDR3 loop: CASSRLREATNEKLFF. CDR3 nucleotide sequence: TGTGCCAGCAGCCGTCTCCGGGAGGCAACTAATGAAAAACTGTTTTTT. The whole variable domain, remainder taken from reference TRBV7-9 and TRBJ1-4, is DTGVSQNPRHKITKRGQNVTFRCDPISEHNRLYWYRQTLGQGPEFLTYFQNEAQLEKSRLLSDRFSAERPKGSFSTLEIQRTEQGDSAMYLCASSRLREATNEKLFFGSGTQLSVL.

The CDR3 loop reads CASSLTNFYGYTF. The CDR3 bases are TGTGCCAGCAGCCTCACTAACTTCTATGGCTACACCTTC. The V gene is TRBV13, the J gene TRBJ1-2, with unresolved D. In germline, CDR1 is PRHDT, CDR2 FYEKMQ (reference sequence). The CDR3 contains 13 residues. Trimming stripped 5 bases from V and 4 bases from J, with 11 bases between.

The CDR3 region is CASSQEASGAYNEQFF. The CDR3 DNA is TGTGCCAGCAGCCAAGAGGCTAGCGGGGCTTACAATGAGCAGTTCTTC. The V and J genes are TRBV4-2 and TRBJ2-1, with TRBD2 matching 9 bases. J was trimmed by 4 bases and V by 0 bases; bases with no gene match: 4. From germline, CDR1 is LGHNA and CDR2 YNFKEQ. The CDR3 has 16 amino acids.

This clone was seen only once. The gene calls are TRBV14 and TRBJ2-1, with 9 bases identical to TRBD1. Trimming cost V 7 bases and J 4 bases; bases outside gene matches: 8. The CDR3 is 15 residues long. Germline CDR1 and CDR2: SGHDN and FVKESK. The CDR3 protein is CASNQDRGPYNEQFF. The CDR3 coding sequence is TGTGCCAGCAACCAGGACAGGGGCCCGTACAATGAGCAGTTCTTC.

The chain employs TRBV5-8 and TRBJ1-4; possible D gene TRBD1, 5 bases. V was cut by 2 bases and J by 2 bases, with 22 bases left in between. The germline V gene has CDR1 SGHTS and CDR2 YDEGEE. The CDR3 has 19 amino acids. CDR3 amino acids: CASSFPLEDGGGTNEKLFF. The CDR3 bases are TGTGCCAGCAGCTTTCCCCTCGAGGACGGGGGGGGTACTAATGAAAAACTGTTTTTT.

The rearrangement joins TRBV24-1 to TRBJ2-1, with 9 bases lining up with TRBD2. Germline V gene sequence: CDR1 KGHDR, CDR2 SFDVKD. J was trimmed by 2 bases and V by 3 bases; bases with no gene match: 10. This CDR3 has 18 amino acids. The CDR3 DNA follows: TGTGCCACCAGTGATGGGGACTTAGCGGGGGCGGCCTACAATGAGCAGTTCTTC. Residues: CATSDGDLAGAAYNEQFF.

J is TRBJ1-1 and V is TRBV11-3; unclear D gene. V lost 0 bases, J lost 3 bases, and 17 bases lay in between. Germline values: CDR1 SGHNT, CDR2 YENEEA. The CDR3 is made up of 17 amino acids. CDR3 coding DNA: TGTGCCAGCAGCTTAGATCACTGGCTTAGGAGGGACACTGAAGCTTTCTTT. Its translation: CASSLDHWLRRDTEAFF.

This clone appeared many times. In the same sample, other DNA sequences code for this CDR3. The rearrangement links TRBV6-4 to TRBJ1-1; TRBD1 might be the D (5 bases). Per the germline V gene, CDR1 is MRHNA and CDR2 is SNTAGT. This CDR3 comprises 13 residues. Trimming took 6 bases from V and 1 from J, leaving 9 bases between them. CDR3 loop: CASSRTGNTEAFF. The DNA for the CDR3 is TGTGCCAGCAGCAGAACAGGGAACACTGAAGCTTTCTTT.

The chain recombines TRBV19 with TRBJ1-6; D is possibly TRBD1 (5 bases). The germline V gene encodes CDR1 LNHDA and CDR2 SQIVND (reference sequence). This CDR3 has 14 amino acids. V was pared by 7 bases and J by 6 bases, with 13 bases between. The CDR3 loop is CASNMRGPNSPLHF. The DNA of the CDR3 is TGTGCCAGTAACATGCGGGGCCCTAATTCACCCCTCCACTTT.